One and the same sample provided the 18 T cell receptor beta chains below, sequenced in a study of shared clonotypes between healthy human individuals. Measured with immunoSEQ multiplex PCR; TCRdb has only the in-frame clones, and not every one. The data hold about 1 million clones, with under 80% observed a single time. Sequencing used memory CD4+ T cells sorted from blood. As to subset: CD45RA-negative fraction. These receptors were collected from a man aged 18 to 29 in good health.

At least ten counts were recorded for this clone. CDR3 protein: CASGSQGSETQYF. In DNA, the CDR3 is TGTGCTAGTGGTTCACAGGGGTCAGAGACCCAGTACTTC. This chain links TRBV12-5 with TRBJ2-5; 7 bases match TRBD1. V dropped 4 bases and J dropped 4; count of bases not matched to a gene: 3. Per germline, CDR1 LGHNT and CDR2 FRNRAP. The CDR3 has 13 residues.

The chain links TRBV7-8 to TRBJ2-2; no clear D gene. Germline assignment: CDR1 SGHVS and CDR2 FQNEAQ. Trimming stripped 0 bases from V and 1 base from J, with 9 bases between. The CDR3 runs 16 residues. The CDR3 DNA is TGTGCCAGCAGCTTAGCTTTGATCTGGAACACCGGGGAGCTGTTTTTT. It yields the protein CASSLALIWNTGELFF. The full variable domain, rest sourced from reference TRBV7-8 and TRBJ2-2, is GAGVSQSPRYKVAKRGQDVALRCDPISGHVSLFWYQQALGQGPEFLTYFQNEAQLDKSGLPSDRFFAERPEGSVSTLKIQRTQQEDSAVYLCASSLALIWNTGELFFGEGSRLTVL.

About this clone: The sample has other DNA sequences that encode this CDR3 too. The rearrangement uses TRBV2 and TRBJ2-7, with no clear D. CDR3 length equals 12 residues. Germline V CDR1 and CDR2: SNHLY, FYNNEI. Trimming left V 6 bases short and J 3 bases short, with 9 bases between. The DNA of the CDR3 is TGTGCCAGCAGCCAGGCAAACTACGAGCAGTACTTC. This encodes CASSQANYEQYF.

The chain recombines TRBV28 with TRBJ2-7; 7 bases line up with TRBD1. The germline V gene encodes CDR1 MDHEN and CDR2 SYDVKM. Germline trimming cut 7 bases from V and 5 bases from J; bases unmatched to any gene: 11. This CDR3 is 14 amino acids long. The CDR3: CASKPGTVWDEQYF. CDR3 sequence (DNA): TGTGCCAGCAAACCAGGGACAGTTTGGGACGAGCAGTACTTC. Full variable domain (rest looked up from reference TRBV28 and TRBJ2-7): DVKVTQSSRYLVKRTGEKVFLECVQDMDHENMFWYRQDPGLGLRLIYFSYDVKMKEKGDIPEGYSVSREKKERFSLILESASTNQTSMYLCASKPGTVWDEQYFGPGTRLTVT.

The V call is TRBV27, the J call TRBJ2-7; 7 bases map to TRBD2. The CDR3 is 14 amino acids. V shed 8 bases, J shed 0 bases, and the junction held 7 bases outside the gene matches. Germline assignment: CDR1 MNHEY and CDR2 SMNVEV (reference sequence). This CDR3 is CASAGVGSSYEQYF. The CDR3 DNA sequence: TGTGCCAGCGCGGGGGTGGGGAGCTCCTACGAGCAGTACTTC.

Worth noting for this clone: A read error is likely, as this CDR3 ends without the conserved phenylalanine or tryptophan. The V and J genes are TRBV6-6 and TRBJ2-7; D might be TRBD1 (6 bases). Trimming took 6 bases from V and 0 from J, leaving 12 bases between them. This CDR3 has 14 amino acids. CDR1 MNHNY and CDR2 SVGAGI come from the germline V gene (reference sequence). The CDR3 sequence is CASRVQGLSYEQYL. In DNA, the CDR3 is TGTGCCAGCAGGGTACAGGGCCTCTCCTACGAGCAGTACCTC.

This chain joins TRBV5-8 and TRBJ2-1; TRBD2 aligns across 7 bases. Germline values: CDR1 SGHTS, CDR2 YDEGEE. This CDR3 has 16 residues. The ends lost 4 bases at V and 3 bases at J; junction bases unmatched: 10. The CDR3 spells CASSPQGLVLYNEQFF. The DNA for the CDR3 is TGTGCCAGCAGCCCACAAGGACTAGTGCTCTACAATGAGCAGTTCTTC.

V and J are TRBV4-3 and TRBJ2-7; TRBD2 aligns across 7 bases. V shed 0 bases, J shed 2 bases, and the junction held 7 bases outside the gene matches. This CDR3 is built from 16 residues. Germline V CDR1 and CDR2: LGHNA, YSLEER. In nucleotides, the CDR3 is TGCGCCAGCAGCCAAGACATCGGGGGGAGGGCCTACGAGCAGTACTTC. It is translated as CASSQDIGGRAYEQYF.

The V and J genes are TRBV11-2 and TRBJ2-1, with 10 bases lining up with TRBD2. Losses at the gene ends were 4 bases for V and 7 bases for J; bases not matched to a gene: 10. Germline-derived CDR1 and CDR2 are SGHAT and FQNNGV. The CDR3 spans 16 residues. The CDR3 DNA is TGTGCCAGCAGCTCCCTAGCGGGGGCCGCGAAGAATGAGCAGTTCTTC. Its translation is CASSSLAGAAKNEQFF.

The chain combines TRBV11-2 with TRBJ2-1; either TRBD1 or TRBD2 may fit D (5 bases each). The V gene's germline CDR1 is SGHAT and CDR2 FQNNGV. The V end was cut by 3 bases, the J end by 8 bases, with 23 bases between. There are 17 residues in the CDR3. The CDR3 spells CASSLASSGTTAHEQFF. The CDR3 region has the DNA TGTGCCAGCAGCTTGGCTTCCTCCGGGACCACAGCCCATGAGCAGTTCTTC.

The CDR3 DNA reads TGTGCCAGCAGCCACAAGGGAGGGCTGGGGATAACTGAAGCTTTCTTT. As protein: CASSHKGGLGITEAFF. This chain connects TRBV21-1 to TRBJ1-1. TRBV21-1 counts as a pseudogene. This CDR3 has 16 amino acids.

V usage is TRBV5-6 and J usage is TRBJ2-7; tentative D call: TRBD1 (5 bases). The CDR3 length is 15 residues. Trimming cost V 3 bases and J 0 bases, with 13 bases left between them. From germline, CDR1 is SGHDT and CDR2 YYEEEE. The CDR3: CASSWSRQYSYEQYF. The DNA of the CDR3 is TGTGCCAGCAGCTGGTCCCGACAGTACTCCTACGAGCAGTACTTC.

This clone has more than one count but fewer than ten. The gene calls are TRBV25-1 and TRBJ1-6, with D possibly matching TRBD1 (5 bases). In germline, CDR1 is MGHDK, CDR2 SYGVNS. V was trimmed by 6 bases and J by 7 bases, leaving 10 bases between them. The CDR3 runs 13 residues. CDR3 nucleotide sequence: TGTGCCAGCAGGGACAACATAAATTCACCCCTCCACTTT. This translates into CASRDNINSPLHF.

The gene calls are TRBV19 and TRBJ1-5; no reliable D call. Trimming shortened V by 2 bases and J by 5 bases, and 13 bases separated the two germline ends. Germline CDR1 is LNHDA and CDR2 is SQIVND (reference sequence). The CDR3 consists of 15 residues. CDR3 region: CASSIIWGSYQPQHF. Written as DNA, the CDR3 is TGTGCCAGTAGTATAATCTGGGGTTCTTATCAGCCCCAGCATTTT.

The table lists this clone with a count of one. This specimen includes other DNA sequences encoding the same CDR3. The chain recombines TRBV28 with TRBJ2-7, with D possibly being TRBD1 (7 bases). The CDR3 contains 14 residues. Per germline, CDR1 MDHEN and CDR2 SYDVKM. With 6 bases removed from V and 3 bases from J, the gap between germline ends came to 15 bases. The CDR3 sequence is CASSPAGGIYEQYF. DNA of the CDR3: TGTGCCAGCAGCCCGGCAGGGGGGATCTACGAGCAGTACTTC.

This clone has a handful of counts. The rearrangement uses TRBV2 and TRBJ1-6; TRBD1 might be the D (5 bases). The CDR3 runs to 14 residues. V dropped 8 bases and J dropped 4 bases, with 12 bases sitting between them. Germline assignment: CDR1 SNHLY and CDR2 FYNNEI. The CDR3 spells CASLSTVYNSPLHF. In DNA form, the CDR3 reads TGTGCCAGCCTGTCGACAGTGTATAATTCACCCCTCCACTTT.

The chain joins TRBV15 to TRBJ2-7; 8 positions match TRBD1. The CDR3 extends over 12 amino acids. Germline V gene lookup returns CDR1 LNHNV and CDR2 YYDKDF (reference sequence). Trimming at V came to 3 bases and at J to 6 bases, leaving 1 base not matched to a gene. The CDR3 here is CATSRTGAEQYF. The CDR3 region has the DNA TGTGCCACCAGCAGGACAGGGGCCGAGCAGTACTTC.

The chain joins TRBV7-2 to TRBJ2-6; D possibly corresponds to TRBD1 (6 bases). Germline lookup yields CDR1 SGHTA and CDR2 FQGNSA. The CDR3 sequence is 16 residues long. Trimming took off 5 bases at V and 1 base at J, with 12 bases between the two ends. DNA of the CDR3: TGTGCCAGCAGCCCCGACAGGCAATCTGGGGCCAACGTCCTGACTTTC. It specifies CASSPDRQSGANVLTF.